Only a few counts were recorded for the clone carrying this T cell receptor beta chain. Its antigen is not identified. This specimen comes from a study of CD8 T cells in ankylosing spondylitis. Study-level findings and limits: In synovial fluid and blood from reactive arthritis, some motif variants were previously reported. What seemed typical of ankylosing spondylitis blood was a TCR beta motif built from roughly 8 highly homologous variants.

For TCR beta, libraries came from quantitative 5'-RACE with molecular barcodes. TCRdb passed the 5' RACE reads through MiXCR, listing each CDR3 protein once. In the table there are some 700,000 distinct CDR3 sequences, around a fifth of which are singletons. CDR3 size: 15 residues. Per germline, CDR1 SGHRS and CDR2 YFSETQ. J lost 6 bases, V lost 0 bases, and 8 bases had no gene match. The rearrangement joins TRBV5-1 to TRBJ2-7, with TRBD2 matching over 8 bases. The sample was blood, either unsorted or a sorted T cell fraction (not recorded which). This TCR came from a male donor with ankylosing spondylitis. The CDR3 coding sequence is TGCGCCAGCAGCTTGGCGGGGAGCGGGAGCCTCGAGCAGTACTTC. This gives the protein CASSLAGSGSLEQYF.